Each of the 17 T cell receptor beta chains below was sequenced from the same sample in a study of cytomegalovirus exposure and HLA in healthy donors. The study ran its PCR with 60 Vbeta and 13 Jbeta primers. The repertoire was sequenced with immunoSEQ multiplex PCR; TCRdb's copy has only in-frame clones and lacks some. The table has over 55,000 clones, 80% seen once. What was sequenced was PBMCs. The receptors were sampled from a woman aged 25 to 45 in good health and CMV-seronegative.

The CDR3 DNA reads as TGCGCCAGCAGCCAAGGACTAGCGGGAGGAGGTTCCCAAGAGACCCAGTACTTC. Amino acids: CASSQGLAGGGSQETQYF. The V gene is TRBV4-1, the J gene TRBJ2-5, with TRBD2 matching over 13 bases. Germline loops: CDR1 MGHRA, CDR2 YSYEKL. V shed 1 base and J 1 base; nucleotides not matched to a gene: 6. The CDR3 loop spans 18 amino acids.

J is TRBJ2-7 and V is TRBV10-1; D gene unclear. Trimming shortened V by 2 bases and J by 3 bases, and 8 bases separated the two germline ends. The CDR3 totals 13 residues. Germline lookup yields CDR1 WNHNN and CDR2 SYGVQD (reference sequence). CDR3 region: CASSENRDYEQYF. CDR3 DNA: TGCGCCAGCAGTGAGAATCGAGACTACGAGCAGTACTTC.

CDR3 amino acids: CASSPRTETDTQYF. In nucleotides, the CDR3 is TGTGCCAGCAGCCCGAGGACTGAAACAGATACGCAGTATTTT. V is TRBV7-9 and J is TRBJ2-3, with a weak D call TRBD2 (5 bases). Looked up from germline, CDR1 is SEHNR and CDR2 is FQNEAQ (reference sequence). The CDR3 has 14 residues. The V and J ends lost 5 bases and 3 bases respectively, with 12 bases between them.

The CDR3 is CASSFAVISGANVLTF. The DNA of the CDR3 is TGTGCCAGCAGCTTCGCGGTGATCTCTGGGGCCAACGTCCTGACTTTC. The V and J genes are TRBV7-2 and TRBJ2-6; D is uncertain. The CDR3 sequence is 16 residues long. V lost 3 bases and J lost 0, with 9 bases in between. Germline CDR1 reads SGHTA; CDR2 reads FQGNSA.

This CDR3 reads CAWSPGYQETQYF. For the CDR3, the DNA is TGTGCCTGGAGTCCGGGATACCAAGAGACCCAGTACTTC. The chain links TRBV30 to TRBJ2-5, with D tentatively TRBD2 (5 bases). CDR1 and CDR2 from the germline V gene are GTSNPN and SVGIG (reference sequence). The CDR3 is made up of 13 amino acids. Trimming removed 2 bases from V and 0 bases from J, with 7 bases in between.

The chain links TRBV2 to TRBJ2-7; 10 nucleotides line up with TRBD2. Looked up from germline, CDR1 is SNHLY and CDR2 is FYNNEI. The CDR3 runs 18 residues. V gave up 0 bases and J gave up 2 bases; unmatched junction bases: 10. The CDR3: CASSEAGGGLAGAYEQYF. As DNA, the CDR3 is TGTGCCAGCAGTGAAGCTGGGGGGGGGCTAGCGGGAGCCTACGAGCAGTACTTC.

The chain combines TRBV29-1 with TRBJ1-3; tentatively, D is TRBD1 (5 bases). Trimming left V 3 bases short and J 4 bases short, with 7 bases between. Looked up from germline, CDR1 is SQVTM and CDR2 is ANQGSEA. CDR3 length equals 12 residues. CDR3 residues: CSVDAGGNTIYF. The DNA of the CDR3 is TGCAGCGTTGATGCAGGGGGAAACACCATATATTTT.

This chain links TRBV9 with TRBJ2-7; 9 nucleotides agree with TRBD2. J lost 5 bases, V lost 1 base, and 13 bases had no gene match. This CDR3 is built from 17 residues. Per the germline V gene, CDR1 is SGDLS and CDR2 is YYNGEE. In DNA form, the CDR3 reads TGTGCCAGCAGCGTACATGGGGCAGCGGGGGGCTATGACGAGCAGTACTTC. It codes for CASSVHGAAGGYDEQYF.

The sample holds one count of this clone. The chain has TRBV6-1 and TRBJ2-7, with TRBD1 matching over 9 bases. This CDR3 has 14 residues. Germline V gene data show CDR1 as MNHNS and CDR2 as SASEGT. Trimming took 6 bases from V and 3 from J; bases not matched to a gene: 6. The CDR3: CASRSGTGHYEQYF. DNA for the CDR3: TGTGCCAGCAGGTCCGGGACAGGGCACTACGAGCAGTACTTC.

The V call is TRBV9, the J call TRBJ1-1; 8 nucleotides align to TRBD1. J was trimmed by 0 bases and V by 0 bases; bases with no gene match: 7. The V gene's germline CDR1 is SGDLS and CDR2 YYNGEE. The CDR3 covers 17 residues. DNA of the CDR3: TGTGCCAGCAGCGTAGCTGGGACAGGCGACATGAACACTGAAGCTTTCTTT. It codes for CASSVAGTGDMNTEAFF.

The rearrangement uses TRBV9 and TRBJ2-3, with TRBD2 as a possible D gene (6 bases). The CDR3 length is 15 residues. The germline V gene has CDR1 SGDLS and CDR2 YYNGEE. V was cut by 0 bases and J by 3 bases, with 11 bases left in between. Written as DNA, the CDR3 is TGTGCCAGCAGCGTAGGCGGGGAAGAAACAGATACGCAGTATTTT. Translated, it gives CASSVGGEETDTQYF.

The CDR3 bases are TGTGCCAGCAGTGAATTCCCGATAGGTGGGGGCGGGTTCTACGAGCAGTACTTC. It encodes CASSEFPIGGGGFYEQYF. The chain links TRBV6-1 to TRBJ2-7; the D gene is possibly TRBD1 (6 bases). Germline V gene data show CDR1 as MNHNS and CDR2 as SASEGT. The CDR3 sequence is 18 residues long. The ends were cut back, 2 bases at V and 3 bases at J, with 23 bases in the middle.

This chain connects TRBV10-1 to TRBJ1-6, with D hard to call. Germline V gene lookup returns CDR1 WNHNN and CDR2 SYGVQD (reference sequence). Trimming took off 6 bases at V and 10 bases at J, with 13 bases between the two ends. The CDR3 runs to 13 residues. The CDR3 nucleotides read TGCGCCAGCAGAGGGCGGGATGTGTCACCCCTCCACTTT. Translating gives CASRGRDVSPLHF.

CDR3: CASTVNGRFFETQYF. CDR3 nucleotides: TGTGCCAGCACCGTAAACGGCAGGTTTTTTGAGACCCAGTACTTC. The genes are TRBV6-5 and TRBJ2-5, with D hard to call. The germline V and J ends were trimmed by 7 bases and 5 bases, with 20 bases remaining between them. Germline CDR1 MNHEY, CDR2 SVGAGI. CDR3 size: 15 residues.

This clone was counted a single time. CDR3 loop: CAWSNGGNSDTQYF. In nucleotides, the CDR3 is TGTGCCTGGAGTAACGGGGGAAATTCAGATACGCAGTATTTT. The J gene is TRBJ2-3, the V gene TRBV30; tentatively, D is TRBD2 (6 bases). Germline V gene lookup returns CDR1 GTSNPN and CDR2 SVGIG (reference sequence). The CDR3 is made up of 14 amino acids. V lost 2 bases to trimming and J lost 4 bases, with 13 bases between them.

This rearrangement joins TRBV25-1 to TRBJ1-6, with D perhaps TRBD1 (6 bases). V shed 4 bases and J shed 9 bases, with 13 bases lying between them. This CDR3 is built from 14 residues. The germline CDR1 and CDR2 sequences are MGHDK and SYGVNS. The CDR3 sequence: CASSAQGTASPLHF. Here the CDR3 DNA reads TGTGCCAGCAGTGCACAGGGCACGGCTTCACCCCTCCACTTT. The variable domain in full, with the rest retrieved from reference TRBV25-1 and TRBJ1-6, is EADIYQTPRYLVIGTGKKITLECSQTMGHDKMYWYQQDPGMELHLIHYSYGVNSTEKGDLSSESTVSRIRTEHFPLTLESARPSHTSQYLCASSAQGTASPLHFGNGTRLTVT.

This sequence joins TRBV5-1 and TRBJ2-7, with D possibly TRBD1 on 6 matching bases. Trimming pared 3 bases from V and 3 bases from J, leaving 13 bases between. The CDR3 is 14 residues long. CDR1 and CDR2 (germline): SGHRS, YFSETQ. CDR3 coding DNA: TGCGCCAGCAGCTCAGACAGGTACCTCTACGAGCAGTACTTC. It specifies CASSSDRYLYEQYF.